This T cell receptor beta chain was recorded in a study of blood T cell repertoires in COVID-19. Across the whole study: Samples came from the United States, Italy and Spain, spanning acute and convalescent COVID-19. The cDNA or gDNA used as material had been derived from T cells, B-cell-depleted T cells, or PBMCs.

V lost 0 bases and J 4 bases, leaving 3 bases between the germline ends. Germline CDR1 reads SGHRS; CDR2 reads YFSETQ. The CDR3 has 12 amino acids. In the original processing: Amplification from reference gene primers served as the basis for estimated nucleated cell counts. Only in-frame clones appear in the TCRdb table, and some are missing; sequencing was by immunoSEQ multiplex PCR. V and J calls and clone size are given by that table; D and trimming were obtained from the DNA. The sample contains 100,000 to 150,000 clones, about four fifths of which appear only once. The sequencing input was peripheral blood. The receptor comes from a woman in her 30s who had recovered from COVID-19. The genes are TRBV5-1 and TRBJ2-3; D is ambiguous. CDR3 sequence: CASSLAADTQYF. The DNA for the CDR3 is TGCGCCAGCAGCTTGGCAGCAGATACGCAGTATTTT.